This T cell receptor (beta chain) originates from a study of tumor-infiltrating lymphocytes in oesophageal squamous cell carcinoma. CDR1 is SGHTA, CDR2 FQGTGA, per germline. The CDR3 totals 13 residues, both ends included. Each CDR3 protein gets one entry after TCRdb re-called the PCR reads with MiXCR. Of fewer than 15,000 distinct CDR3 sequences in the sample, about half were seen once. About this clonotype: Here the CDR3 omits its conserved ending phenylalanine or tryptophan, so a read error is the likely source. The DNA is left out, because the CDR3 cannot be placed on it with certainty; the CDR3 is given as TCRdb lists it.

J is TRBJ2-3 and V is TRBV7-3; the table's D gene call, TRBD1, was not cross checked with the DNA. The clonotype comes from a female donor with esophageal squamous cell carcinoma. The sequenced sample consisted of blood. CDR3: CASSSATGGTQFL.